The 26 T cell receptor delta chains below all came from one sample that was sequenced in a study of gamma-delta T cells after stem cell transplantation. TCRdb re-identified clones in the RT-PCR reads via CATT. This table has more than 1,000 delta-chain clones, roughly 5% appearing once. Sequencing used gamma-delta T cells. These receptors originate from a human donor. It is not recorded whose cells these are; they may come from a transplant donor.

This clone turned up a few times. The protein in TCRdb stems from a much larger clone and differs at residue 4 from this DNA's translation, likely a read error; here the protein is translated from the DNA. This chain joins TRDV2 and TRDJ3; possible D gene TRDD3, 6 bases. Trimming took off 6 bases at V and 0 bases at J, with 29 bases between the two ends. CDR1 GEAIGNYY and CDR2 EKD come from the germline V gene. The CDR3 has 22 amino acids. The CDR3 region is CACNTLRGGPSPTSWDTRQMFF. CDR3 in DNA: TGTGCCTGTAATACCCTAAGAGGGGGACCGTCACCTACCTCCTGGGACACCCGACAGATGTTTTTC.

This clone was counted only a few times. The protein TCRdb lists belongs to a much larger clone and differs from this DNA's translation at residue 8, which points to a read error; the protein shown is made from the DNA. The rearrangement joins TRDV2 to TRDJ1; 7 bases map to TRDD3. CDR3 length: 16 residues. V was pared by 0 bases and J by 1 base, with 7 bases of the junction left unmatched. The germline V gene has CDR1 GEAIGNYY and CDR2 EKD. DNA of the CDR3: TGTGCCTGTGACACCGTTGATCTGGGGGGCACCGATAAACTCATCTTT. Its translation: CACDTVDLGGTDKLIF.

The table lists this clone with a few counts. A far larger clone is off by one base, so a read error is likely. The identical CDR3 is also encoded by other nucleotide sequences in the sample. The chain is built from TRDV2 and TRDJ1; 7 nucleotides line up with TRDD3. The germline V gene encodes CDR1 GEAIGNYY and CDR2 EKD. The CDR3 sequence is 17 residues long. The CDR3 nucleotides are TGTGCCTGTGACACGCCCTGGGGGCCCTCGTACACTGATAAACTCATCTTT. It translates to CACDTPWGPSYTDKLIF.

J is TRDJ1 and V is TRDV2; 8 positions agree with TRDD3. The V and J ends lost 1 base and 0 bases, in that order; junction bases with no gene match: 3. The germline CDR1 and CDR2 sequences are GEAIGNYY and EKD. This CDR3 region has 15 residues. The CDR3 nucleotides are TGTGCCTGTGACACTTTACTGGGGGACACCGATAAACTCATCTTT. It translates to CACDTLLGDTDKLIF.

Comment on this clone: A single base is all that separates this from a far larger clone, so a read error is likely. The chain employs TRDV2 and TRDJ1; 11 positions agree with TRDD3. The J call could be wrong; TRDJ2 is a better fit for the DNA end. Per the germline V gene, CDR1 is GEAIGNYY and CDR2 is EKD. The CDR3 length is 24 residues. CDR3 DNA: TGTGCCTGTGACCATGTATCTGCACTTCCTACGTCGATGGGGGATACGCTGTACACCGATAAACTCTTCTTT. This gives the protein CACDHVSALPTSMGDTLYTDKLFF.

As regards this clone: The likely explanation is a read error, given a far larger clone one base away. This same CDR3 is encoded by further DNA sequences in the sample. The gene calls are TRDV2 and TRDJ1; 7 bases fit TRDD3. Germline V gene sequence: CDR1 GEAIGNYY, CDR2 EKD. J was trimmed by 4 bases and V by 1 base; bases with no gene match: 20. CDR3 length: 19 residues. CDR3 residues: CACDTAGFPTGAYGDKLIF. CDR3 DNA: TGTGCCTGTGACACGGCGGGCTTTCCAACTGGGGCTTATGGCGATAAACTCATCTTT.

Concerning this clone itself: This DNA's translation and the protein TCRdb lists, from a much larger clone, do not match at residue 12, likely due to a read error; the protein shown is translated from the DNA. The chain uses TRDV2 and TRDJ1, with TRDD3 matching 8 bases. The CDR3 is 17 residues long. Germline V CDR1 and CDR2: GEAIGNYY, EKD. V trimming: 4 bases; J trimming: 3 bases; junction bases outside the gene matches: 15. CDR3 bases: TGTGCCTGTGATCCCTTACTGGGGGGCGCGACCGCCGATAAACTCATCTTT. Its translation is CACDPLLGGATADKLIF.

About this clone itself: A far bigger clonotype differs at one base, so this is likely a read error. The same CDR3 can be traced to other DNA sequences in this sample. CDR3 amino acids: CACDKLGDTRYTDKLIF. The CDR3 coding sequence is TGTGCCTGTGACAAACTGGGGGATACCCGGTACACTGATAAACTCATCTTT. The chain carries TRDV2 and TRDJ1; 12 bases are shared with TRDD3. The CDR3 consists of 17 residues. Germline V gene sequence: CDR1 GEAIGNYY, CDR2 EKD.

This clone turned up a few times. TCRdb shows a much larger clone's protein in place of this DNA's translation, and the two differ at residue 9, likely through a read error; the protein shown is translated from the DNA. The V call is TRDV2, the J call TRDJ1; 7 bases map to TRDD3. CDR1 is GEAIGNYY, CDR2 EKD, per germline. V dropped 3 bases and J dropped 0; count of bases not matched to a gene: 12. This CDR3 has 17 residues. The CDR3 nucleotides read TGTGCCTGTGACCCAGTACTGGGGAACTCACACACCGATAAACTCATCTTT. Translating it yields CACDPVLGNSHTDKLIF.

This chain connects TRDV2 to TRDJ1; 11 nucleotides line up with TRDD3. CDR3 length: 17 amino acids. J was trimmed by 9 bases and V by 3 bases; bases with no gene match: 17. Per the germline V gene, CDR1 is GEAIGNYY and CDR2 is EKD. In nucleotides, the CDR3 is TGTGCCTGTGACTCATGGACCGCCGGACTGGGGGATAGGGAACTCATCTTT. The encoded protein is CACDSWTAGLGDRELIF.

As for this clone: TCRdb attributes to this sequence the protein of a much larger clone, which differs from the DNA translation at residue 4; a read error is likely, and the protein displayed is translated from the DNA. This rearrangement joins TRDV2 to TRDJ1; 10 bases align to TRDD3. V shed 4 bases, J shed 7 bases, and the junction held 23 bases outside the gene matches. Germline CDR1 is GEAIGNYY and CDR2 is EKD. There are 19 residues in the CDR3. The CDR3 DNA reads TGTGCCTGTGAAACCTTATCGTCGGAAGGCTGGGGGATAGGGACTAAACTCATCTTT. This translates into CACETLSSEGWGIGTKLIF.

Comments on this clone: The protein recorded in TCRdb matches a much larger clone and deviates from this DNA's translation at residue 15, suggesting a read error; the protein here is obtained by translating the DNA. The rearrangement joins TRDV2 to TRDJ1, with 11 bases identical to TRDD3. Germline V gene data show CDR1 as GEAIGNYY and CDR2 as EKD. The CDR3 consists of 17 residues. CDR3 protein: CACDTVSGGYATDKFIF. The CDR3 DNA follows: TGTGCCTGTGACACCGTAAGTGGGGGATACGCTACCGATAAATTCATCTTT.

In its sample, this clone was seen a few times. The chain links TRDV2 to TRDJ1; 10 bases align to TRDD3. CDR1 and CDR2 (germline): GEAIGNYY, EKD. After removal of 4 bases from V and 2 bases from J, the junction contained 12 bases not matched to a gene. The CDR3 contains 17 residues. The DNA for the CDR3 is TGTGCCTGTGAATCCTTACTGGGGGATGGGAGGACCGATAAACTCATCTTT. Translating gives CACESLLGDGRTDKLIF.

As to this clone: The protein in TCRdb stems from a much larger clone and differs at residue 8 from this DNA's translation, likely a read error; here the protein is translated from the DNA. The gene calls are TRDV2 and TRDJ2, with D unclear. The CDR3 is made up of 10 amino acids. From germline, CDR1 is GEAIGNYY and CDR2 EKD. The CDR3 here is CASLEAQHFF. As DNA, the CDR3 is TGTGCCTCGTTGGAGGCACAACACTTCTTT.

The sample holds a few counts of this clone. This may come from a read error, since a much larger clone is one base off. V gene TRDV2 combines with J gene TRDJ3; TRDD3 matches at 7 bases. CDR3 length: 21 residues. V was clipped by 0 bases and J by 1 base; unmatched bases: 14. Germline V CDR1 and CDR2: GEAIGNYY, EKD. Here the CDR3 reads CACDTGGIGGRGSWDTRQMFF. In DNA form, the CDR3 reads TGTGCCTGTGACACCGGCGGGATTGGGGGAAGAGGGTCCTGGGACACCCGACAGATGTTTTTC.

This clone was observed a handful of times. The likely explanation is a read error, given a far larger clone one base away. Other DNA sequences of this sample code for an identical CDR3. The V and J genes are TRDV2 and TRDJ1, with a possible D match to TRDD3 (5 bases). The CDR3 is made up of 17 amino acids. Per germline, CDR1 GEAIGNYY and CDR2 EKD. The CDR3 DNA reads as TGTGCCTGCGACACCGTAACGCGGGGGGTGTACACCGATAAACTCATCTTT. Encoded protein: CACDTVTRGVYTDKLIF.

Worth noting for this clone: The protein given by TCRdb reflects a much larger clone and differs at residue 5 from this DNA's translation, likely from a read error; the protein shown is the DNA's translation. The rearrangement links TRDV2 to TRDJ1; 7 bases are a match to TRDD3. The CDR3 runs 16 residues. The germline V gene has CDR1 GEAIGNYY and CDR2 EKD. The trim removed 4 bases at V and 1 base at J, leaving 11 bases unmatched. The CDR3: CACDHLLGGVTDKLIF. Written as DNA, the CDR3 is TGTGCCTGTGATCATTTACTTGGGGGAGTCACCGATAAACTCATCTTT.

Regarding this clone: This is likely an artifact of a read error, given a far larger clone one base away. The identical CDR3 is also encoded by other nucleotide sequences in the sample. The chain couples TRDV2 to TRDJ1, with 7 bases matching TRDD3. This CDR3 is 15 amino acids long. The J segment lost 1 base and the V segment lost 4 bases, leaving 8 bases of the junction unmatched. The V gene's germline CDR1 is GEAIGNYY and CDR2 EKD. CDR3 nucleotide sequence: TGTGCCTGTGATCGTTTGGGGGAGAGCACCGATAAACTCATCTTT. As protein: CACDRLGESTDKLIF.

This clone was detected only a few times. The TCRdb record carries a much larger clone's protein, which differs from this DNA's translation at residue 10; a read error is the likely cause, and the protein listed here is the DNA translation. This chain connects TRDV2 to TRDJ1; 8 bases align to TRDD3. This CDR3 has 17 residues. The V gene end was trimmed by 0 bases and the J gene end by 0 bases; junction bases not matched to a gene: 8. Germline-derived CDR1 and CDR2 are GEAIGNYY and EKD. Written as DNA, the CDR3 is TGTGCCTGTGACACCGTTGGGGGATCCACGTACACCGATAAACTCATCTTT. Translating it yields CACDTVGGSTYTDKLIF.

Worth noting for this clone: This likely reflects a read error, since a far larger clone is one base away. V is TRDV2 and J is TRDJ1; 12 bases align to TRDD3. The germline CDR1 and CDR2 sequences are GEAIGNYY and EKD. The V gene end was trimmed by 5 bases and the J gene end by 0 bases; junction bases not matched to a gene: 12. CDR3 length equals 18 residues. CDR3 DNA sequence: TGTGCCTGTGGCACTCTCTTTACTGGGGGATACCACACCGATAAACTCATCTTT. This sequence encodes CACGTLFTGGYHTDKLIF.

In this sample, this clone turned up a few times. A read error likely explains why the TCRdb protein, taken from a much larger clone, differs from this DNA's translation at residue 7; the protein shown is translated from the DNA. The genes are TRDV2 and TRDJ1; D is perhaps TRDD3 (5 bases). Germline assignment: CDR1 GEAIGNYY and CDR2 EKD. The CDR3 has 16 residues. Trimming took 0 bases from V and 1 from J, leaving 14 bases between them. The CDR3 is CACDTVEPGGTDKLIF. CDR3 nucleotide sequence: TGTGCCTGTGACACCGTTGAGCCGGGGGGCACCGATAAACTCATCTTT.

In this sample, this clone turned up a few times. A far larger clone is one base from this, pointing to a likely read error. This chain joins TRDV2 and TRDJ1; TRDD3 matches at 11 bases. CDR1 GEAIGNYY and CDR2 EKD come from the germline V gene. There are 24 residues in the CDR3. The J segment lost 1 base and the V segment lost 3 bases, leaving 30 bases of the junction unmatched. CDR3 residues: CACDHVSALPTSMGDTLFTDKLIF. DNA of the CDR3: TGTGCCTGTGACCATGTATCTGCACTTCCTACGTCGATGGGGGATACGCTGTTCACCGATAAACTCATCTTT.

Turning to this clone: The TCRdb record carries a much larger clone's protein, which differs from this DNA's translation at residue 3; a read error is the likely cause, and the protein listed here is the DNA translation. The CDR3 region is CAFDTVGLGDASSTDKLIF. CDR3 coding DNA: TGTGCCTTTGACACCGTGGGACTGGGGGATGCGAGTAGCACCGATAAACTCATCTTT. The chain links TRDV2 to TRDJ1; 10 bases map to TRDD3. The CDR3 runs 19 residues. The germline V gene encodes CDR1 GEAIGNYY and CDR2 EKD.

Sample share makes this clone large. This chain connects TRDV2 to TRDJ1; 11 bases are shared with TRDD3. CDR3 length: 16 amino acids. V lost 4 bases to trimming and J lost 2 bases; unmatched junction nucleotides: 8. Germline values: CDR1 GEAIGNYY, CDR2 EKD. CDR3 in amino acids: CACEGLGDTRTDKLIF. The CDR3 DNA reads TGTGCCTGTGAAGGGTTGGGGGATACGCGGACCGATAAACTCATCTTT.

As to this clone: This DNA's translation differs at residue 10 from TCRdb's protein, which comes from a much larger clone; a read error is likely, and the protein shown is translated from the DNA. The rearrangement uses TRDV2 and TRDJ1, with 10 nucleotides matching TRDD3. J gave up 0 bases and V 3 bases, and 12 bases lay outside the gene matches. CDR1 GEAIGNYY and CDR2 EKD come from the germline V gene. This CDR3 region has 18 residues. The CDR3 nucleotides are TGTGCCTGTGACCCCTGGACTGGGGGATGCGGGTACACCGATAAACTCATCTTT. Its translation: CACDPWTGGCGYTDKLIF.

This clone was seen a handful of times. This DNA's translation differs at residue 11 from TCRdb's protein, which comes from a much larger clone; a read error is likely, and the protein shown is translated from the DNA. The V and J genes are TRDV2 and TRDJ1; 7 positions match TRDD3. J gave up 1 base and V 1 base, and 17 bases lay outside the gene matches. The CDR3 extends over 19 amino acids. The germline V gene encodes CDR1 GEAIGNYY and CDR2 EKD. For the CDR3, the DNA is TGTGCCTGTGACACTCTCTCACCTGGGGGCCTCAGGGGCACCGATAAACTCATCTTT. It codes for CACDTLSPGGLRGTDKLIF.